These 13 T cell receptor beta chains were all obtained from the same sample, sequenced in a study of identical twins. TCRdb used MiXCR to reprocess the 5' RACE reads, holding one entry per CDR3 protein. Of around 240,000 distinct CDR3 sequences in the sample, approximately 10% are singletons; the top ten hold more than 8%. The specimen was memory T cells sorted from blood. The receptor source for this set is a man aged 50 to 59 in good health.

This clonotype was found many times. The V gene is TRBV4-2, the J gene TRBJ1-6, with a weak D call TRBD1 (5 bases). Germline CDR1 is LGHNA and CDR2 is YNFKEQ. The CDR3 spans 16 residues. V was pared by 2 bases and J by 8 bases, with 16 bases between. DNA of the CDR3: TGTGCCAGCAGCCAATTCCTTCAGGGTGGGGATTCACCCCTCCACTTT. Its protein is CASSQFLQGGDSPLHF.

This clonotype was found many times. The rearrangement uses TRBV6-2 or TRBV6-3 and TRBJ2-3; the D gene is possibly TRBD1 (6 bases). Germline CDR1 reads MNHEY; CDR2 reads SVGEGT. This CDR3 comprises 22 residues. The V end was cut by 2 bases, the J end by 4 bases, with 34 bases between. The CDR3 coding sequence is TGTGCCAGCAGTTACGAAGGGGTGACAGGAGGACACACTCACACTTTGGCAGATACGCAGTATTTT. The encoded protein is CASSYEGVTGGHTHTLADTQYF.

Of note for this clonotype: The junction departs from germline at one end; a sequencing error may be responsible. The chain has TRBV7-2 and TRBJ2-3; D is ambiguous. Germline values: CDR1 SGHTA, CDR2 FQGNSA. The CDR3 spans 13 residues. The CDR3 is CASSLGTSDTRYF. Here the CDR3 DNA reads TGTGCCAGCAGCTTAGGGACCTCAGATACGCGGTATTTT.

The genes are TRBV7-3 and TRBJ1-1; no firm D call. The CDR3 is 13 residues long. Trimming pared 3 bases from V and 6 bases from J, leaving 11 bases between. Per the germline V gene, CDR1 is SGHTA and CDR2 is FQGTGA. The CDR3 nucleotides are TGTGCCAGCAGCTTGTATGAGGACCCTGAAGCTTTCTTT. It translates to CASSLYEDPEAFF. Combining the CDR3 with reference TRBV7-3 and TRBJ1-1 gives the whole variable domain GAGVSQTPSNKVTEKGKYVELRCDPISGHTALYWYRQSLGQGPEFLIYFQGTGAADDSGLPNDRFFAVRPEGSVSTLKIQRTERGDSAVYLCASSLYEDPEAFFGQGTRLTVV.

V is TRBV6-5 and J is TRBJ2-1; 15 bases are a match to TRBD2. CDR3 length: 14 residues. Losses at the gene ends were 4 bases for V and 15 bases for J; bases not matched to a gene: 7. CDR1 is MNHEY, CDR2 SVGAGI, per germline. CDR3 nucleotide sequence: TGTGCCAGCAGTTCATTAGGACTAGCGGGAGGGCTGTTCTTC. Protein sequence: CASSSLGLAGGLFF.

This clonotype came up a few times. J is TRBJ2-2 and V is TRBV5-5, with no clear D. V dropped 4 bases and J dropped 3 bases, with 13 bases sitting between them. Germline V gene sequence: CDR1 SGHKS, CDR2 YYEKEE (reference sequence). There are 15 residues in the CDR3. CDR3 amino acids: CASSLQYTDTGELFF. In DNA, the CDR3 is TGTGCCAGCAGCCTACAGTACACCGACACCGGGGAGCTGTTTTTT.

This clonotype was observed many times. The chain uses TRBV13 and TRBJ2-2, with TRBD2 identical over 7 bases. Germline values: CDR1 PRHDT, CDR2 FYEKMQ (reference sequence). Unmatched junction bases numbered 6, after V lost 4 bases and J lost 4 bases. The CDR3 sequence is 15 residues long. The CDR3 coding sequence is TGTGCCAGCAGCTCCAGGACTAGACGCACCGGGGAGCTGTTTTTT. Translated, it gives CASSSRTRRTGELFF.

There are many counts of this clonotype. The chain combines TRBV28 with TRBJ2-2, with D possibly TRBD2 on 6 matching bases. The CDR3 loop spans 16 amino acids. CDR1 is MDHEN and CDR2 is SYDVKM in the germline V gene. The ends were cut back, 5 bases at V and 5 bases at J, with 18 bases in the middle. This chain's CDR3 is CASSPTGARSTGELFF. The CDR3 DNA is TGTGCCAGCAGTCCCACGGGAGCGCGCTCAACCGGGGAGCTGTTTTTT.

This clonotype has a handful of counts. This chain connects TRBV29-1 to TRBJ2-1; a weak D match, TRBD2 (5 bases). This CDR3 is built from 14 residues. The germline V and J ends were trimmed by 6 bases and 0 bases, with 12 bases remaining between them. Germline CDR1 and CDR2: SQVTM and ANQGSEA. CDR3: CSVLRADSYNEQFF. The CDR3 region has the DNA TGCAGCGTGCTGAGGGCGGACTCCTACAATGAGCAGTTCTTC.

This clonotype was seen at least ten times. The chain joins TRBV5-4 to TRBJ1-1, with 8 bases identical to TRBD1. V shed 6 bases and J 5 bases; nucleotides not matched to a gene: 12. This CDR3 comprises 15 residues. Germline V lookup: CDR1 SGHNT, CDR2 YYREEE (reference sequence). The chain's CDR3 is CASNLRTGGWTEAFF. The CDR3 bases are TGTGCCAGCAACCTACGAACAGGGGGTTGGACTGAAGCTTTCTTT.

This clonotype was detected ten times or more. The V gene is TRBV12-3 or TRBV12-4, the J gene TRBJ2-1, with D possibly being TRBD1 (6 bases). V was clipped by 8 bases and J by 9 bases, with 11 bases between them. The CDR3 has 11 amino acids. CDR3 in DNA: TGTGCCAGCGGTACAGGGCGTGAGCAGTTCTTC. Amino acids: CASGTGREQFF.

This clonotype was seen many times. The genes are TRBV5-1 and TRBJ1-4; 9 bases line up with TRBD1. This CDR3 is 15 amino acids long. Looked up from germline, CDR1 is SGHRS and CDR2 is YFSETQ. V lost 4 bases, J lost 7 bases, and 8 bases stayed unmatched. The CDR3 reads CASSPRTGAGEKLFF. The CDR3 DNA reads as TGCGCCAGCAGCCCACGGACAGGGGCGGGTGAAAAACTGTTTTTT.

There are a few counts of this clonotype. CDR3 protein: CSAHPGLARPETQYF. In DNA form, the CDR3 reads TGCAGTGCTCACCCGGGACTAGCGCGTCCGGAGACCCAGTACTTC. The chain links TRBV20-1 to TRBJ2-5, with 10 bases fitting TRBD2. The CDR3 totals 15 residues. J lost 5 bases, V lost 5 bases, and 11 bases had no gene match. The germline V gene has CDR1 DFQATT and CDR2 SNEGSKA (reference sequence).